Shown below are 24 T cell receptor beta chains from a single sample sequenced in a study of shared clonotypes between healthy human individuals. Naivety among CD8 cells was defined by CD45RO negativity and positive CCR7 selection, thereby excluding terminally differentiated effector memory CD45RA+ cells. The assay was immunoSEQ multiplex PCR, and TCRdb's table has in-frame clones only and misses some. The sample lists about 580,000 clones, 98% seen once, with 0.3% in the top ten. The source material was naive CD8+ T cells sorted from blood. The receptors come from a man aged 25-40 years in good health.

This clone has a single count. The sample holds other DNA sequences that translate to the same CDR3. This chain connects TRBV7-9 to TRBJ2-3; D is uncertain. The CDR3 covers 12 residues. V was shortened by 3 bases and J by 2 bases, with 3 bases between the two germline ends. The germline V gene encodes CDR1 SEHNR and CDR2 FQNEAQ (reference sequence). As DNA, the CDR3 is TGTGCCAGCAGCTTGTCCACAGATACGCAGTATTTT. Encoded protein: CASSLSTDTQYF.

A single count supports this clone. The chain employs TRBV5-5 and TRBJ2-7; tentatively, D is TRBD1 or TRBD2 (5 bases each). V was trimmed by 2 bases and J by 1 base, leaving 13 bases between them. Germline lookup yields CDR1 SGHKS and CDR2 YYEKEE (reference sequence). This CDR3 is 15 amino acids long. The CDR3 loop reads CASSFSWGGSYEQYF. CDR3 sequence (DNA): TGTGCCAGCAGCTTCTCATGGGGCGGGTCCTACGAGCAGTACTTC.

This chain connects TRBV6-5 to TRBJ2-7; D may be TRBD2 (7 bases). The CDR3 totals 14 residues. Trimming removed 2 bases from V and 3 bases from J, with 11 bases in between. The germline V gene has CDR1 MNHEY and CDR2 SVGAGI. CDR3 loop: CASSYAGAGYEQYF. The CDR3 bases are TGTGCCAGCAGTTACGCGGGGGCAGGCTACGAGCAGTACTTC.

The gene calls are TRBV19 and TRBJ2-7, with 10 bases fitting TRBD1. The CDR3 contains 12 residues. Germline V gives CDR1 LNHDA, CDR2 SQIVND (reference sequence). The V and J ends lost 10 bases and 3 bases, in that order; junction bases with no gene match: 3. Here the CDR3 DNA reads TGTGCCACGGGGGACAGGGGCTACGAGCAGTACTTC. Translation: CATGDRGYEQYF.

The CDR3 sequence: CATSKDRDYNEQFF. The CDR3 DNA is TGTGCCACCAGCAAAGACCGGGACTACAATGAGCAGTTCTTC. The chain combines TRBV15 with TRBJ2-1, with a possible D match to TRBD2 (5 bases). CDR1 and CDR2 from the germline V gene are LNHNV and YYDKDF (reference sequence). The CDR3 totals 14 residues. V was clipped by 4 bases and J by 3 bases, with 10 bases between them.

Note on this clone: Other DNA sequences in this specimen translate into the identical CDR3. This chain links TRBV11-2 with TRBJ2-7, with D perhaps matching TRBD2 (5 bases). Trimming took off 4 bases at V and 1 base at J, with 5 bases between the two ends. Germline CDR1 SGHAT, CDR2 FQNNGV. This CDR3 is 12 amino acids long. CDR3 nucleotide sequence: TGTGCCAGCAGCTCGGGGTCCTACGAGCAGTACTTC. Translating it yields CASSSGSYEQYF.

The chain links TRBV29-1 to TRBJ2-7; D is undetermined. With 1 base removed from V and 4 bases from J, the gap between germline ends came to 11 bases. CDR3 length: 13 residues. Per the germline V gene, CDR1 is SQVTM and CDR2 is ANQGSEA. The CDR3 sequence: CSVEGHSSYEQYF. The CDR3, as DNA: TGCAGCGTTGAAGGCCATTCCAGTTACGAGCAGTACTTC.

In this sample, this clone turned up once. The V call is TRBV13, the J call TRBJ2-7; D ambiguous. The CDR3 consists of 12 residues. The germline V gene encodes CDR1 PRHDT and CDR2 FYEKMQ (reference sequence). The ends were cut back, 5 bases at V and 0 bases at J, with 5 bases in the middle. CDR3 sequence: CASSHRSYEQYF. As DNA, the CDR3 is TGTGCCAGCAGCCACCGCTCCTACGAGCAGTACTTC.

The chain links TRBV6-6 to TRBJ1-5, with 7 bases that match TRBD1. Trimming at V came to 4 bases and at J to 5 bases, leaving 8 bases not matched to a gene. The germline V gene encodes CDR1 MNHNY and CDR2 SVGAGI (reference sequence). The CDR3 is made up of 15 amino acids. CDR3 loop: CASSFPTGRHQPQHF. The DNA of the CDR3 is TGTGCCAGCAGTTTCCCGACAGGGAGACATCAGCCCCAGCATTTT.

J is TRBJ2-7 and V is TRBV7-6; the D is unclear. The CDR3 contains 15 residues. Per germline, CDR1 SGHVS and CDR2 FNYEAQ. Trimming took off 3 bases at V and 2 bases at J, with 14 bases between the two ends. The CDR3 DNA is TGTGCCAGCAGCTTGGATGCACTCCCCACCTACGAGCAGTACTTC. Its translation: CASSLDALPTYEQYF. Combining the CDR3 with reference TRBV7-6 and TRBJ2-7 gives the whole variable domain GAGVSQSPRYKVTKRGQDVALRCDPISGHVSLYWYRQALGQGPEFLTYFNYEAQQDKSGLPNDRFSAERPEGSISTLTIQRTEQRDSAMYRCASSLDALPTYEQYFGPGTRLTVT.

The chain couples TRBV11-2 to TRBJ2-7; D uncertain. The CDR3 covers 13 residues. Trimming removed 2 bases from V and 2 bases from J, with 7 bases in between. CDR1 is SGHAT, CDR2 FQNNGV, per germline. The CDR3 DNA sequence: TGTGCCAGCAGCTTATCAAGTCCCTACGAGCAGTACTTC. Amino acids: CASSLSSPYEQYF.

CDR3 region: CASSQVDRGTNEKLFF. The CDR3, as DNA: TGCGCCAGCAGCCAAGTCGACAGGGGGACTAATGAAAAACTGTTTTTT. The chain recombines TRBV4-1 with TRBJ1-4, with TRBD1 identical over 9 bases. This CDR3 has 16 residues. Germline lookup yields CDR1 MGHRA and CDR2 YSYEKL. V shed 1 base and J 2 bases; nucleotides not matched to a gene: 2.

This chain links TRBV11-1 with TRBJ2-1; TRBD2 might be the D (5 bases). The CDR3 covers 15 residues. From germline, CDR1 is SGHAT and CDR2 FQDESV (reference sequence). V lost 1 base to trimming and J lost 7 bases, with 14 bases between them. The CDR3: CASSLGLAQRNEQFF. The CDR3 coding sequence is TGTGCCAGCAGCTTAGGTTTAGCCCAGCGGAATGAGCAGTTCTTC.

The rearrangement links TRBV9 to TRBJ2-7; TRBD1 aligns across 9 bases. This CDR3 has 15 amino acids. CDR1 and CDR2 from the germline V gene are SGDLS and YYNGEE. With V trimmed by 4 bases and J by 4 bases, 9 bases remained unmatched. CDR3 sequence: CASSPPGTGTYEQYF. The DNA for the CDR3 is TGTGCCAGCAGCCCACCCGGGACAGGGACATACGAGCAGTACTTC.

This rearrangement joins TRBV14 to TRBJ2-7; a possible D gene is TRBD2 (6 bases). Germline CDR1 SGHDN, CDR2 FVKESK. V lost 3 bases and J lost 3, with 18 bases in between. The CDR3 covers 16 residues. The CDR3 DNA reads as TGTGCCAGCAGCCATCGCGGGGCAGGGTATTTCTACGAGCAGTACTTC. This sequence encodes CASSHRGAGYFYEQYF.

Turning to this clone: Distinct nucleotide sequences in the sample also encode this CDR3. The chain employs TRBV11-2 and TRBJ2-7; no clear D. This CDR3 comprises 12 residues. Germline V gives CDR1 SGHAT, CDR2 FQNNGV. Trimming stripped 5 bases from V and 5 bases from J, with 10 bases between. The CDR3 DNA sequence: TGTGCCAGCAGCCTACTCCCCCACGAGCAGTACTTC. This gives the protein CASSLLPHEQYF.

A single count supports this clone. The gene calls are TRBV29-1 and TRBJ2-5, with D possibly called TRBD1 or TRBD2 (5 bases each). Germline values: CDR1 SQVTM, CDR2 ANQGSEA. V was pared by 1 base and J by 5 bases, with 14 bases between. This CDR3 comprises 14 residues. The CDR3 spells CSVEGRGAGETQYF. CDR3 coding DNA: TGCAGCGTTGAAGGTCGAGGGGCAGGGGAGACCCAGTACTTC.

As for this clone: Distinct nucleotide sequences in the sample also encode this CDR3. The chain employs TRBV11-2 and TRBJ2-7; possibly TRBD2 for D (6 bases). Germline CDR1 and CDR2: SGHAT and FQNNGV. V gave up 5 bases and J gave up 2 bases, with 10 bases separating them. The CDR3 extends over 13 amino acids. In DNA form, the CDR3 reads TGTGCCAGCAGCCCGGGACTGGCCTACGAGCAGTACTTC. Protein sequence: CASSPGLAYEQYF.

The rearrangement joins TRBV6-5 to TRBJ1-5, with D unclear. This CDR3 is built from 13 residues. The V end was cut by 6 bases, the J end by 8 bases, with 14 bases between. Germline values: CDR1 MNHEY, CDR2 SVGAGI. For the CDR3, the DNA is TGTGCCAGCAGACTAACTTACCAAGAGCCCCAGCATTTT. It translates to CASRLTYQEPQHF.

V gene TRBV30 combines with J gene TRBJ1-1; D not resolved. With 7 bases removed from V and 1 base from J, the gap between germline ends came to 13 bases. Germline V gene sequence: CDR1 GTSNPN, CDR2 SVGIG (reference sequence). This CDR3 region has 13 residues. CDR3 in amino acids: CASHHGGNTEAFF. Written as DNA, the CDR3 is TGTGCCTCTCACCACGGAGGGAACACTGAAGCTTTCTTT.

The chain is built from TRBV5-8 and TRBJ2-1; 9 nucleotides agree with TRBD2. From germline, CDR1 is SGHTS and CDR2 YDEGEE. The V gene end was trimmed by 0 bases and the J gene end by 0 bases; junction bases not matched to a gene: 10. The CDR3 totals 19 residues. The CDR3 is CASSLERGTSRGSYNEQFF. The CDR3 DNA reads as TGTGCCAGCAGCTTGGAACGTGGGACTAGCAGAGGCTCCTACAATGAGCAGTTCTTC.

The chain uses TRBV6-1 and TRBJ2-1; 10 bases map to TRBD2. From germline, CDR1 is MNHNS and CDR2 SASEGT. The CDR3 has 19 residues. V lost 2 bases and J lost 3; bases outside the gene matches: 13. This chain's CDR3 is CASSESGGEAGGIYNEQFF. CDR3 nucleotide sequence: TGTGCCAGCAGTGAATCGGGGGGGGAAGCGGGAGGGATCTACAATGAGCAGTTCTTC.

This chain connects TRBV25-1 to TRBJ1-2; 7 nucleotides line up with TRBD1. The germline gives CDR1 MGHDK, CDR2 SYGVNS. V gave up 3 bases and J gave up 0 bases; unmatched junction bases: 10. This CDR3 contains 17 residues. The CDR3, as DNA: TGTGCCAGCAGTGACTTAAGAGGGACAGACCCTAACTATGGCTACACCTTC. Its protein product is CASSDLRGTDPNYGYTF.

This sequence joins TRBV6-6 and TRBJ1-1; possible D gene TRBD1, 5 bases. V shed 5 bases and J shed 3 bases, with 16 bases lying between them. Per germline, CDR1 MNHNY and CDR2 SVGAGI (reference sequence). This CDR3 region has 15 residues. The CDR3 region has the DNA TGTGCCAGCAGTGAGGGTGGAGGGGTGTACACTGAAGCTTTCTTT. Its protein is CASSEGGGVYTEAFF.